This entry describes one T cell receptor beta chain. Antigen: not known. This sample was included in a study of Tregs in tolerant kidney transplant recipients. Findings of the study overall: The small number of patients limits these findings pending further validation.

CD4+CD25+CD127- Tregs, CD4+CD25- non-Tregs, CD4 and CD8 cells were sorted. The assay was immunoSEQ multiplex PCR, and TCRdb's table has in-frame clones only and misses some. The repertoire includes some 65,000 clones, over 80% of them detected once, and 3.5% to 5.5% sits in the top ten. The CDR3 runs to 17 residues. Germline-derived CDR1 and CDR2 are LGHNT and FRNRAP. Trimming removed 0 bases from V and 1 base from J, with 12 bases in between. The sequencing input was CD4+ T cells from blood. This receptor was taken from a human donor in good health. The chain employs TRBV12-5 and TRBJ2-2, with D uncertain. In DNA, the CDR3 is TGTGCTAGTGGTTTGGTAGGGAAGGAGCGGAACACCGGGGAGCTGTTTTTT. Translation: CASGLVGKERNTGELFF.